Below are 21 T cell receptor beta chains sequenced from a single sample in a study of CD8+ T cells in alopecia areata. cDNA reverse transcribed from extracted RNA served as the sequencing template. Produced via immunoSEQ multiplex PCR; TCRdb's table is partial and in-frame only. The sample contains roughly 140,000 clones, 51% of which appear only once. The material sequenced was CD4+ T cells sorted from blood, taken at week 0. These receptors were taken from a human donor with alopecia areata.

This chain links TRBV5-1 with TRBJ2-7, with TRBD2 matching over 7 bases. The CDR3 length is 13 residues. V trimming: 6 bases; J trimming: 4 bases; junction bases outside the gene matches: 7. Germline V lookup: CDR1 SGHRS, CDR2 YFSETQ. The CDR3 DNA is TGCGCCAGCAAGGTATCGGGAGGATACGAGCAGTACTTC. Translating it yields CASKVSGGYEQYF.

In its sample, this clone was seen a few times. V and J are TRBV18 and TRBJ2-7, with D possibly TRBD2 on 5 matching bases. The CDR3 totals 16 residues. Germline V gives CDR1 KGHSH, CDR2 LQKENI. Trimming took 3 bases from V and 5 from J, leaving 20 bases between them. This CDR3 is CASSPPGRDDAHEQYF. In DNA, the CDR3 is TGTGCCAGCTCACCCCCGGGGAGAGACGATGCGCACGAGCAGTACTTC.

J is TRBJ1-1 and V is TRBV29-1, with TRBD1 matching 12 bases. CDR3 length: 13 residues. V shed 6 bases, J shed 6 bases, and the junction held 5 bases outside the gene matches. Germline V lookup: CDR1 SQVTM, CDR2 ANQGSEA. DNA of the CDR3: TGCAGCGTCGACGGGACAGGGGGCCCTGAAGCTTTCTTT. It encodes CSVDGTGGPEAFF.

The rearrangement links TRBV29-1 to TRBJ2-7; no definite D call. The germline V gene has CDR1 SQVTM and CDR2 ANQGSEA. V shed 4 bases and J shed 6 bases, with 16 bases lying between them. The CDR3 sequence is 13 residues long. This CDR3 is CSVGTAVLGEQYF. In DNA, the CDR3 is TGCAGCGTTGGGACCGCGGTGTTGGGCGAGCAGTACTTC.

This sequence joins TRBV29-1 and TRBJ2-1; 7 bases line up with TRBD1. Germline-derived CDR1 and CDR2 are SQVTM and ANQGSEA. CDR3 length: 13 amino acids. V shed 5 bases and J 0 bases; nucleotides not matched to a gene: 1. The CDR3 spells CSVTGDSYNEQFF. For the CDR3, the DNA is TGCAGCGTTACAGGGGACTCCTACAATGAGCAGTTCTTC.

CDR3 loop: CASSQEMGVGYGYTF. CDR3 nucleotide sequence: TGTGCCAGCAGCCAAGAAATGGGGGTCGGCTATGGCTACACCTTC. The chain recombines TRBV4-2 with TRBJ1-2; the D gene is possibly TRBD1 (5 bases). V lost 0 bases to trimming and J lost 4 bases, with 12 bases between them. This CDR3 comprises 15 residues. Germline values: CDR1 LGHNA, CDR2 YNFKEQ.

The V and J genes are TRBV29-1 and TRBJ2-7; 8 bases align to TRBD1. V lost 4 bases to trimming and J lost 8 bases; unmatched junction nucleotides: 7. The CDR3 has 12 amino acids. Germline V CDR1 and CDR2: SQVTM, ANQGSEA. In DNA, the CDR3 is TGCAGCGTTGGACAGGGGAACAGCCAGCAGTACTTC. Protein sequence: CSVGQGNSQQYF.

The chain carries TRBV20-1 and TRBJ1-1; no clear D. Germline CDR1 and CDR2: DFQATT and SNEGSKA (reference sequence). This CDR3 comprises 10 residues. In nucleotides, the CDR3 is TGCATATTGGACGGCCCTGAAGCTTTCTTT. It codes for CILDGPEAFF.

The chain couples TRBV7-2 to TRBJ2-3; D is uncertain. V was clipped by 5 bases and J by 4 bases, with 10 bases between them. The germline CDR1 and CDR2 sequences are SGHTA and FQGNSA. There are 13 residues in the CDR3. The CDR3 reads CASSRLASDTQYF. DNA of the CDR3: TGTGCCAGCAGCAGACTCGCATCAGATACGCAGTATTTT.

This clone turned up a few times. The CDR3 here is CATSRENPETDTQYF. For the CDR3, the DNA is TGTGCCACCAGCAGAGAAAACCCGGAGACAGATACGCAGTATTTT. The chain couples TRBV15 to TRBJ2-3; D ambiguous. Trimming took off 0 bases at V and 3 bases at J, with 10 bases between the two ends. Germline-derived CDR1 and CDR2 are LNHNV and YYDKDF (reference sequence). The CDR3 covers 15 residues.

The CDR3 nucleotides read TGTGCCAGCAGTTACGACCTGACTGGCTACGAGCAGTACTTC. Translated: CASSYDLTGYEQYF. The chain has TRBV6-5 and TRBJ2-7; no clear D. Germline V gene data show CDR1 as MNHEY and CDR2 as SVGAGI. The germline V and J ends were trimmed by 2 bases and 3 bases, with 11 bases remaining between them. The CDR3 loop spans 14 amino acids.

This clone was picked up a small number of times. J is TRBJ2-5 and V is TRBV4-3; D is possibly TRBD2 (5 bases). In germline, CDR1 is LGHNA, CDR2 YSLEER. The CDR3 contains 14 residues. Trimming left V 4 bases short and J 5 bases short, with 14 bases between. The CDR3 DNA is TGCGCCAGCAGCCTTTCGACCCCGGGGGAGACCCAGTACTTC. It encodes CASSLSTPGETQYF.

This chain uses TRBV14 with TRBJ1-1; possibly TRBD1 for D (5 bases). This CDR3 is built from 16 residues. V was cut by 4 bases and J by 0 bases, with 15 bases left in between. Germline V gives CDR1 SGHDN, CDR2 FVKESK. The CDR3 sequence: CASSPSGGGLNTEAFF. CDR3 DNA: TGTGCCAGCAGCCCCAGCGGGGGGGGGTTGAACACTGAAGCTTTCTTT. Filled out from reference TRBV14 and TRBJ1-1, the complete variable domain reads EAGVTQFPSHSVIEKGQTVTLRCDPISGHDNLYWYRRVMGKEIKFLLHFVKESKQDESGMPNNRFLAERTGGTYSTLKVQPAELEDSGVYFCASSPSGGGLNTEAFFGQGTRLTVV.

This clone was picked up a small number of times. The chain recombines TRBV29-1 with TRBJ2-5; D is uncertain. Germline lookup yields CDR1 SQVTM and CDR2 ANQGSEA. The V gene lost 5 bases and the J gene lost 0 bases, with 13 bases spanning the gap. The CDR3 covers 14 residues. The CDR3 sequence is CSVWPDRDQETQYF. DNA of the CDR3: TGCAGCGTTTGGCCAGACCGGGACCAAGAGACCCAGTACTTC. Variable domain in full (rest from reference TRBV29-1 and TRBJ2-5): SAVISQKPSRDICQRGTSLTIQCQVDSQVTMMFWYRQQPGQSLTLIATANQGSEATYESGFVIDKFPISRPNLTFSTLTVSNMSPEDSSIYLCSVWPDRDQETQYFGPGTRLLVL.

The chain is built from TRBV9 and TRBJ2-1; weak D call: TRBD2 (5 bases). Trimming took 0 bases from V and 6 from J, leaving 13 bases between them. CDR3 length: 15 amino acids. Germline V gene lookup returns CDR1 SGDLS and CDR2 YYNGEE. Here the CDR3 reads CASSVASSFVNEQFF. The CDR3 DNA follows: TGTGCCAGCAGCGTAGCGTCTAGCTTTGTCAATGAGCAGTTCTTC.

CDR3 in DNA: TGTGCCAGCAGCGCGGGACAGGGTGGCTACACCTTC. Amino acids: CASSAGQGGYTF. This chain joins TRBV7-9 and TRBJ1-2, with 9 bases aligning to TRBD1. The J segment lost 7 bases and the V segment lost 5 bases, leaving 2 bases of the junction unmatched. This CDR3 contains 12 residues. Germline assignment: CDR1 SEHNR and CDR2 FQNEAQ (reference sequence).

The table lists this clone with a count of one. The V gene is TRBV30, the J gene TRBJ2-7; maybe TRBD2 (5 bases). Trimming pared 1 base from V and 5 bases from J, leaving 12 bases between. Germline loops: CDR1 GTSNPN, CDR2 SVGIG (reference sequence). The CDR3 sequence is 13 residues long. DNA of the CDR3: TGTGCCTGGAGTGAGAAACTGGGAGACGAGCAGTACTTC. Translating it yields CAWSEKLGDEQYF.

The V gene is TRBV30, the J gene TRBJ1-5, with D unresolved. V gave up 3 bases and J gave up 3 bases, with 9 bases separating them. The CDR3 is 13 residues long. CDR1 GTSNPN and CDR2 SVGIG come from the germline V gene (reference sequence). The chain's CDR3 is CAWSPEHNQPQHF. CDR3 sequence (DNA): TGTGCCTGGAGCCCCGAGCACAATCAGCCCCAGCATTTT.

This clone turned up a few times. The chain couples TRBV7-9 to TRBJ1-1; D may be TRBD1 (5 bases). The germline gives CDR1 SEHNR, CDR2 FQNEAQ (reference sequence). The CDR3 covers 14 residues. V lost 5 bases and J 3 bases, leaving 13 bases between the germline ends. This CDR3 reads CASSRQNRDTEAFF. The CDR3 coding sequence is TGTGCCAGCAGCCGACAGAACCGGGACACTGAAGCTTTCTTT.

The chain employs TRBV28 and TRBJ2-1, with D hard to call. The germline V and J ends were trimmed by 2 bases and 1 base, with 15 bases remaining between them. Germline V gene sequence: CDR1 MDHEN, CDR2 SYDVKM. CDR3 length equals 17 residues. Written as DNA, the CDR3 is TGTGCCAGCAGTTTAAGGCCGCGAGTGGGGTCCTACAATGAGCAGTTCTTC. This encodes CASSLRPRVGSYNEQFF.

This clone was detected a few times. J is TRBJ1-1 and V is TRBV29-1; tentatively, D is TRBD1 (5 bases). The germline V gene encodes CDR1 SQVTM and CDR2 ANQGSEA. Deletions cut 4 bases from V and 4 bases from J, with 10 bases between. CDR3 size: 12 residues. The CDR3 region has the DNA TGCAGCGTTGCCCAGGGTGGCACTGAAGCTTTCTTT. Its protein is CSVAQGGTEAFF.